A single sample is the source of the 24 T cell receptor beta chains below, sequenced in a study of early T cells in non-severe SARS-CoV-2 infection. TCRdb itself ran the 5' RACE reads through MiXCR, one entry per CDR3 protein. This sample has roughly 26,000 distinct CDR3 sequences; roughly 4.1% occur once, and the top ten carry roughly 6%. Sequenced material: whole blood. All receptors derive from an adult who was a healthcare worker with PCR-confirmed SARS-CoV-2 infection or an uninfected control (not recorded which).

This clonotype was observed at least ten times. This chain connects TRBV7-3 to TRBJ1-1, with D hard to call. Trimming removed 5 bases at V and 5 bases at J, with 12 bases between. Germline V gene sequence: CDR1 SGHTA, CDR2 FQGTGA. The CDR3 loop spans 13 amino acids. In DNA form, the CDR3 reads TGTGCCAGCAGCGTCGGGCCGGAGACTGAAGCTTTCTTT. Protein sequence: CASSVGPETEAFF. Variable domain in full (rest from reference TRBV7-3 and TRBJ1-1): GAGVSQTPSNKVTEKGKYVELRCDPISGHTALYWYRQSLGQGPEFLIYFQGTGAADDSGLPNDRFFAVRPEGSVSTLKIQRTERGDSAVYLCASSVGPETEAFFGQGTRLTVV.

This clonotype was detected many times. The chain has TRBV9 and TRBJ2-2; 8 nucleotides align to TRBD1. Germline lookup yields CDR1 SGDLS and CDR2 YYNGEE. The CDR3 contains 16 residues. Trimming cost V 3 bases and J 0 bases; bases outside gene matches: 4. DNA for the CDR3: TGTGCCAGCAGCGAGGACAGGGCCGCGAACACCGGGGAGCTGTTTTTT. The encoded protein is CASSEDRAANTGELFF. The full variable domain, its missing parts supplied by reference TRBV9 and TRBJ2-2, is DSGVTQTPKHLITATGQRVTLRCSPRSGDLSVYWYQQSLDQGLQFLIQYYNGEERAKGNILERFSAQQFPDLHSELNLSSLELGDSALYFCASSEDRAANTGELFFGEGSRLTVL.

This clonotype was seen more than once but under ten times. The CDR3: CASSPGHGDEQYF. The CDR3 DNA reads as TGTGCCAGCAGCCCTGGGCACGGAGACGAGCAGTACTTC. This chain connects TRBV5-8 to TRBJ2-7, with D unresolved. CDR1 and CDR2 (germline): SGHTS, YDEGEE. This CDR3 spans 13 amino acids. V was clipped by 4 bases and J by 5 bases, with 13 bases between them.

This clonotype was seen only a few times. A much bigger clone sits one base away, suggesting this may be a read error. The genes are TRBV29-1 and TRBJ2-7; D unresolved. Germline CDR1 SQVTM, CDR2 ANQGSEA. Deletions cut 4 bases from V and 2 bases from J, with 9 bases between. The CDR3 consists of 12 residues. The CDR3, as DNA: TGCAGCGTTGGCAGCAGAACCTACGAGCAGTACTTC. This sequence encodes CSVGSRTYEQYF.

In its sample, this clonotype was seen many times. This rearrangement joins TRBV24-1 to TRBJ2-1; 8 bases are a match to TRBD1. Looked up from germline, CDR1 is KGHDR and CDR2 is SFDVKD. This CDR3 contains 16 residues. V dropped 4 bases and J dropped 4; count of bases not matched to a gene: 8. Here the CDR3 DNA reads TGTGCCACCAGTGACAGATCAGGGGGCAGTTACAATGAGCAGTTCTTC. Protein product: CATSDRSGGSYNEQFF.

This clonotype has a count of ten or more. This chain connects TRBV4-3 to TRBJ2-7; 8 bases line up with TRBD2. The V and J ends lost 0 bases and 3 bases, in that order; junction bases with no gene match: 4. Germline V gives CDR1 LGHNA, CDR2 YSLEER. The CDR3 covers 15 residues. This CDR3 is CASSQETSGVYEQYF. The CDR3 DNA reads TGCGCCAGCAGCCAAGAAACTAGCGGAGTCTACGAGCAGTACTTC.

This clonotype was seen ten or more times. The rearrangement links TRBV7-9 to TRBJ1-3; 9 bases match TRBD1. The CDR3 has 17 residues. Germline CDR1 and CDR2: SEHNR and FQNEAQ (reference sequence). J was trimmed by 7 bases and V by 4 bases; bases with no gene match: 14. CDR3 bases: TGTGCCAGCAGCTCCCCCGGGACAGGGAAATATCGGAACACCATATATTTT. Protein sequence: CASSSPGTGKYRNTIYF.

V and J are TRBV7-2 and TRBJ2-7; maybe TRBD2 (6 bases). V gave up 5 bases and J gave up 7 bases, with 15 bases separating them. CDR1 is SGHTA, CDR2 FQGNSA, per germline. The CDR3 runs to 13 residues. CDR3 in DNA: TGTGCCAGCAGCCACGGGACTTCCTGGGAGCAGTACTTC. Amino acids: CASSHGTSWEQYF.

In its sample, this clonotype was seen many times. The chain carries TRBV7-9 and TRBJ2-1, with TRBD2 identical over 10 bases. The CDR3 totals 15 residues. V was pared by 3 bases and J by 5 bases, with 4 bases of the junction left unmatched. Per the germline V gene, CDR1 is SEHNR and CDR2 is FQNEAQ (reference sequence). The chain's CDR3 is CASSLSGRADNEQFF. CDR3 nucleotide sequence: TGTGCCAGCAGCTTGAGCGGGAGGGCCGACAATGAGCAGTTCTTC.

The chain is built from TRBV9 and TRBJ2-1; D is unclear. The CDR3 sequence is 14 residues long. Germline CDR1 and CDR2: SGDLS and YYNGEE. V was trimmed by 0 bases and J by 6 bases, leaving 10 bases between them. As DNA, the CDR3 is TGTGCCAGCAGCGTAGGGGCTGAGACCAATGAGCAGTTCTTC. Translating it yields CASSVGAETNEQFF.

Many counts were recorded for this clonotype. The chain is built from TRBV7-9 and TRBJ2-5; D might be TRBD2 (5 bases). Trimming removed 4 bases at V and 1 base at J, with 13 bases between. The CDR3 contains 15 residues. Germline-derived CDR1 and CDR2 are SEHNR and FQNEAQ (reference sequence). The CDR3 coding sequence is TGTGCCAGCAGCTGGTCCGGAGGTCCCCAAGAGACCCAGTACTTC. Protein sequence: CASSWSGGPQETQYF.

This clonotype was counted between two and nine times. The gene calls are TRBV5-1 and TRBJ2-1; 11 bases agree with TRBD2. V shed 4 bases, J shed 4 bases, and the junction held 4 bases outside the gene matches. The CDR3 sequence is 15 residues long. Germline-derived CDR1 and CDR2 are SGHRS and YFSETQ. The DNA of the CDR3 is TGCGCCAGCAGCCTGGGACTAGCGGTATACAATGAGCAGTTCTTC. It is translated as CASSLGLAVYNEQFF. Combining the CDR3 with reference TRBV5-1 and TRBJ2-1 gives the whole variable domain KAGVTQTPRYLIKTRGQQVTLSCSPISGHRSVSWYQQTPGQGLQFLFEYFSETQRNKGNFPGRFSGRQFSNSRSEMNVSTLELGDSALYLCASSLGLAVYNEQFFGPGTRLTVL.

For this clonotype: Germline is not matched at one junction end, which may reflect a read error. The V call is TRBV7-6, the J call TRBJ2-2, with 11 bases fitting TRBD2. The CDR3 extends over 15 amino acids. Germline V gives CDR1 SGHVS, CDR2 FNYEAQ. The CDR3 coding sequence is TGTGCCAGCAGCCTAGCGGGAGGCAACACCGGGGAGCTGTTTTTT. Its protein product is CASSLAGGNTGELFF. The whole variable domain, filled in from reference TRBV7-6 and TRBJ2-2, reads GAGVSQSPRYKVTKRGQDVALRCDPISGHVSLYWYRQALGQGPEFLTYFNYEAQQDKSGLPNDRFSAERPEGSISTLTIQRTEQRDSAMYRCASSLAGGNTGELFFGEGSRLTVL.

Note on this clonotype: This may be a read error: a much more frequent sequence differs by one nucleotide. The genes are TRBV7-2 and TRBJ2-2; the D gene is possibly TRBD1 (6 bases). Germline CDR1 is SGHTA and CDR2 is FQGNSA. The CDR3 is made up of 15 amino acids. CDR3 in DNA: TGTGCCAGCAGCGTACAGGGTTGGGGCACCGGGGAGCTGGTTTTT. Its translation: CASSVQGWGTGELVF. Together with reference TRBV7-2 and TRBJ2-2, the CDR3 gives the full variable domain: GAGVSQSPSNKVTEKGKDVELRCDPISGHTALYWYRQSLGQGLEFLIYFQGNSAPDKSGLPSDRFSAERTGGSVSTLTIQRTQQEDSAVYLCASSVQGWGTGELVFGEGSRLTVL.

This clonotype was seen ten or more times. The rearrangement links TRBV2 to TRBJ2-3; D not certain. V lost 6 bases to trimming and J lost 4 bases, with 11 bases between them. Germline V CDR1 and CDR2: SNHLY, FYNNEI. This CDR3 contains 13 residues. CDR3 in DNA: TGTGCCAGCAGGCTAACAGTGGCAGATACGCAGTATTTT. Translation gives CASRLTVADTQYF. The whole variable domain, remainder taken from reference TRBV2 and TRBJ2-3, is EPEVTQTPSHQVTQMGQEVILRCVPISNHLYFYWYRQILGQKVEFLVSFYNNEISEKSEIFDDQFSVERPDGSNFTLKIRSTKLEDSAMYFCASRLTVADTQYFGPGTRLTVL.

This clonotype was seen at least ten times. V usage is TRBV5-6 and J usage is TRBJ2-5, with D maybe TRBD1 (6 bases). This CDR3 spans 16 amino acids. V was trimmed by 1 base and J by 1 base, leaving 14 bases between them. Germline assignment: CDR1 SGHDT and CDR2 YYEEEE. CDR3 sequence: CASSLTRRTAQETQYF. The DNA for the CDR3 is TGTGCCAGCAGCTTGACCCGTAGGACAGCCCAAGAGACCCAGTACTTC.

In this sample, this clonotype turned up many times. CDR3 nucleotide sequence: TGTGCCAGCAGCTCCCTTAGGGGCCTAAGGAGTGAAGCTTTCTTT. Amino acid sequence: CASSSLRGLRSEAFF. The chain carries TRBV7-2 and TRBJ1-1; tentatively, D is TRBD1 (5 bases). The CDR3 extends over 15 amino acids. Trimming stripped 4 bases from V and 7 bases from J, with 19 bases between. Germline lookup yields CDR1 SGHTA and CDR2 FQGNSA. The complete variable domain, with remaining parts taken from reference TRBV7-2 and TRBJ1-1, reads GAGVSQSPSNKVTEKGKDVELRCDPISGHTALYWYRQSLGQGLEFLIYFQGNSAPDKSGLPSDRFSAERTGGSVSTLTIQRTQQEDSAVYLCASSSLRGLRSEAFFGQGTRLTVV.

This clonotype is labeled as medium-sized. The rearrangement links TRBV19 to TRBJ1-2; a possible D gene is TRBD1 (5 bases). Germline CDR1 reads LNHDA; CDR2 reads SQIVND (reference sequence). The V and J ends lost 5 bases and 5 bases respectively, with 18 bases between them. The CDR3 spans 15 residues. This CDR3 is CASSLWPRGTYGYTF. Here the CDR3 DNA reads TGTGCCAGTAGTTTATGGCCTAGGGGAACATATGGCTACACCTTC.

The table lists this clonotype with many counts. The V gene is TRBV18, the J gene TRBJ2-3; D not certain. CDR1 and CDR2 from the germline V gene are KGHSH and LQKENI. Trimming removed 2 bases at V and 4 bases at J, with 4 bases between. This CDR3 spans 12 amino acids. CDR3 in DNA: TGTGCCAGCTCACCAATCCCAGATACGCAGTATTTT. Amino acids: CASSPIPDTQYF.

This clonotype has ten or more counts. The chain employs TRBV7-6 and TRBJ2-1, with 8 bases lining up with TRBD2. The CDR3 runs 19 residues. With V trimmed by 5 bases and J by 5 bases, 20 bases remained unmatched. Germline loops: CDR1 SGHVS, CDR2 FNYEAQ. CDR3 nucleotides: TGTGCCAGCAGCCTAGGGACGGAACCCGGGACTAGTTATAACAATGAGCAGTTCTTC. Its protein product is CASSLGTEPGTSYNNEQFF.

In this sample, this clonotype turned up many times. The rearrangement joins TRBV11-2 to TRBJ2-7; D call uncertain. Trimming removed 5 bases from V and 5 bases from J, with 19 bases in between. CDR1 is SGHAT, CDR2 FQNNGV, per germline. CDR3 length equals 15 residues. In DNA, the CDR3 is TGTGCCAGCAGCCCGGTACGTGGAGCGAAGAACGAGCAGTACTTC. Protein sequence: CASSPVRGAKNEQYF.

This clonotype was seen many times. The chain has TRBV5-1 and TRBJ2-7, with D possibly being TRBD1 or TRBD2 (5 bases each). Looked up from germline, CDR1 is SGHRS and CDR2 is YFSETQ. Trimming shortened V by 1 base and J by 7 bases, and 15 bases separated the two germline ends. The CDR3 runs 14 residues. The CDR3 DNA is TGCGCCAGCAGCTTGATGCTCGGGACCGTGGAGCAGTACTTC. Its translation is CASSLMLGTVEQYF.

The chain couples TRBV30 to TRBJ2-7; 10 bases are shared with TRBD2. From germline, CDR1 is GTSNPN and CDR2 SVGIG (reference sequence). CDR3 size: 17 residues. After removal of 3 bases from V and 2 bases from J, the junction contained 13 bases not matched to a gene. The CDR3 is CAWSTSPLGLAPYEQYF. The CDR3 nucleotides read TGTGCCTGGAGCACGAGCCCTCTGGGACTAGCGCCCTACGAGCAGTACTTC.

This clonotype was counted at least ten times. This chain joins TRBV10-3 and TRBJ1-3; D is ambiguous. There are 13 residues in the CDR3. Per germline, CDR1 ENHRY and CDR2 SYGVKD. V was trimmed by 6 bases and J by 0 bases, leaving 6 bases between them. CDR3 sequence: CAIRTNSGNTIYF. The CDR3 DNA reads TGTGCCATCAGGACCAACTCTGGAAACACCATATATTTT.